This T cell receptor (beta chain) was found in a study of CD8 T cells in seronegative destructive rheumatoid arthritis (dated by TCRdb to the early 2020s). Background on the whole study: Most of the eight CND-RA patients were receiving biological drugs at sampling. Comparison cohorts of seropositive RA, seronegative RA and healthy controls came from an earlier published TCRbeta dataset rather than new sequencing. Peripheral CD8+ TCRbeta repertoires of CCP-negative destructive rheumatoid arthritis (CND-RA) patients were compared with newly diagnosed seropositive RA, seronegative RA and healthy controls. Overall study outcomes, separate from this receptor: Without diagnostic samples, TCR repertoire differences may partly reflect poor disease control over the years rather than being present at onset. With age adjusted for, CD8+ TCRbeta repertoires in CND-RA patients appeared less diverse and more clonal than repertoires in other RA subtypes. More CMV-reactive and fewer influenza A-reactive CD8+ TCRbeta sequences were observed in CND-RA repertoires than in controls and other RA subtypes. The small size of the CND-RA cohort was acknowledged as a study limitation. No public clonotype enrichment survived Benjamini-Hochberg correction across the roughly 100,000 clonotypes tested. CND-RA patients appeared to carry a distinct set of enriched public clonotypes, which the authors read as support for a separate disease subset.

Including the terminal cysteine and phenylalanine, the CDR3 comprises 16 residues. Of all the DNA, just the CDR3 is kept, 48 bases in frame from base 1. CDR1 and CDR2, per the germline V gene, are SGHRS and YFSETQ. V was cut back by 0 bases and J by 7 bases, leaving a gap of 17 bases between them. CND-RA patients were negative for the clinical CCP2 antibody test, and joint destruction progressed despite active therapy. Every CND-RA patient had failed conventional anti-rheumatic therapy and showed typical joint destruction in the wrists and ankles. CND-RA patients were sampled not at diagnosis but after long disease histories, which in several cases spanned decades. Roughly 50 millilitres of EDTA-anticoagulated peripheral blood were drawn from each patient. Peripheral blood mononuclear cells were isolated by Ficoll-Paque PLUS density gradient separation. CD8+ cells were isolated from fresh or cryopreserved PBMCs by AutoMACS magnetic bead positive selection, with purity checked by flow cytometry. Genomic DNA was extracted using Nucleospin Tissue or Tissue XS kits and then quantified on a Qubit 2.0 fluorometer.

For this clone: This clone's antigen is unknown. The record has no base qualities; no much larger clone is one base away.

Following the manufacturer's instructions, genomic DNA from CD8+ cells served as the input for TCRbeta sequencing. The immunoSEQ assay was used for TCRbeta sequencing, which was carried out at a genomics technology centre in Finland. The paper's data handling went like this. Clonotype tables from the immunoSEQ preprocessing pipeline were converted to VDJtools format, and non-productive clonotypes were removed. Samples with fewer than 10,000 reads were excluded, the remaining samples were subsampled to 10,000 reads, and most of the eight CND-RA samples were retained. Shannon-Wiener, Simpson and clonality indices were calculated with the VDJtools CalcDiversityStats function on data subsampled to 10,000 reads. To infer antigen specificity, non-singleton TCRbeta clonotypes were hard-matched against VDJdb, meaning no mismatches were allowed. Clusters with potentially shared antigen targets were formed by grouping CDR3 sequences that differed by one amino acid (Hamming distance 1). Public clonotypes were tested for group enrichment with one-sided Fisher's exact tests after resampling groups to six samples, repeated ten times. Sourced from immuneACCESS, this table was stored by TCRdb with only in-frame sequences that have V and J called. A share of the clones is absent; for the studies checked, an unresolved V gene accounts for under half, and the remainder has no known explanation. That table is the source of V, J and clone size, and D and trimming were worked out from the DNA. The sample table lists about 12,000 clones, roughly four fifths of them with a count of one. Of the sample, 27% falls within the top ten clones.

The receptor chain draws on TRBV5-1 and TRBJ2-1; TRBD2 could be the D gene, as 7 bases match. Sequenced input: CD8+ T cells from blood. The sequence came from a woman aged 30-55 years with seronegative destructive rheumatoid arthritis. The DNA sequence is TGCGCCAGCAGCTTGGCCTGGGGGGGCCGTAGGAATGAGCAGTTCTTC. The encoded protein is CASSLAWGGRRNEQFF. With all but the CDR3 taken from the reference TRBV5-1 and TRBJ2-1 genes, the full variable domain is: KAGVTQTPRYLIKTRGQQVTLSCSPISGHRSVSWYQQTPGQGLQFLFEYFSETQRNKGNFPGRFSGRQFSNSRSEMNVSTLELGDSALYLCASSLAWGGRRNEQFFGPGTRLTVL.